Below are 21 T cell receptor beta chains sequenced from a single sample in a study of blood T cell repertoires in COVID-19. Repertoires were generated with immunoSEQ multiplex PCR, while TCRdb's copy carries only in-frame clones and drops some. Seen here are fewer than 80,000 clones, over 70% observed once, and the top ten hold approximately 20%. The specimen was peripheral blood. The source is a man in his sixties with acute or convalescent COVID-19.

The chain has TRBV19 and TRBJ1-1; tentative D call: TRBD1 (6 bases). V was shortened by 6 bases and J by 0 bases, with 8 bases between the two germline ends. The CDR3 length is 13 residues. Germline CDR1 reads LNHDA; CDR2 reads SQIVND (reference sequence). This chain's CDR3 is CASRDSLNTEAFF. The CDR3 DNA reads TGTGCCAGTAGGGACAGCTTGAACACTGAAGCTTTCTTT.

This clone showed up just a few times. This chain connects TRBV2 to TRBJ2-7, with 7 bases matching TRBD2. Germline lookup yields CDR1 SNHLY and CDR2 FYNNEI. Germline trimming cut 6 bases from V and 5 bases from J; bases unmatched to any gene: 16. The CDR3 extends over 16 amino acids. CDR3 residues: CASSPPRDYVSHEQYV. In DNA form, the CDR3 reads TGTGCCAGCAGCCCACCCCGGGACTACGTGTCCCACGAGCAGTACGTC.

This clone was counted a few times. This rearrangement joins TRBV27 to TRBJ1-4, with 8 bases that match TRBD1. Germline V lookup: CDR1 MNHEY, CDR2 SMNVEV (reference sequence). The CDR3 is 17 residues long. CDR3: CGTRRTGTSVTNEKLFF. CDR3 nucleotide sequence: TGTGGGACGCGGAGGACAGGGACTTCGGTAACTAATGAAAAACTGTTTTTT.

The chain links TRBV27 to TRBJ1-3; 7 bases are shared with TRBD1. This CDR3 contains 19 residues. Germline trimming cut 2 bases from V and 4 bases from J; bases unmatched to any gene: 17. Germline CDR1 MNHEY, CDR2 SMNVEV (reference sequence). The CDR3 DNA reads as TGTGCCAGCAGTTTACCCCCTCCACCCCCACAGGGGCCCGGAAACACCATATATTTT. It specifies CASSLPPPPPQGPGNTIYF.

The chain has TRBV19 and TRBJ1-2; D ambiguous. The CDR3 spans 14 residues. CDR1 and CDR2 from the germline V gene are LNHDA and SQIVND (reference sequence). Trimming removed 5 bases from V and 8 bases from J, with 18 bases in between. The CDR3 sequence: CASSRPARTDGYTF. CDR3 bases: TGTGCCAGTAGTCGCCCCGCCAGGACTGACGGCTACACCTTC.

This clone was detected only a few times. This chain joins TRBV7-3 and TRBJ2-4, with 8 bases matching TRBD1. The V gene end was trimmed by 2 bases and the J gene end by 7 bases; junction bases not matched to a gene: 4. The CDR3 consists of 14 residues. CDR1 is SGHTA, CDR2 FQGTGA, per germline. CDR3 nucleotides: TGTGCCAGCAGCTTAGCAGGGGGCGGGAACATTCAGTACTTC. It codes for CASSLAGGGNIQYF.

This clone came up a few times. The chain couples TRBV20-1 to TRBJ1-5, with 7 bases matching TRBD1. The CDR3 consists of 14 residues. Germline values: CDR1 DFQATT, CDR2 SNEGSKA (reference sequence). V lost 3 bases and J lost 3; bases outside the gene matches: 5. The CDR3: CSASTGETNQPQHF. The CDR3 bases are TGCAGTGCTAGTACAGGGGAGACCAATCAGCCCCAGCATTTT.

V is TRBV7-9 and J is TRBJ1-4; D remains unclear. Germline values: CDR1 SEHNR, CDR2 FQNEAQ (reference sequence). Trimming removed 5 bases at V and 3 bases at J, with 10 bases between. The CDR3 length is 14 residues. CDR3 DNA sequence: TGTGCCAGCAGCCAACCAGAGGCTAATGAAAAACTGTTTTTT. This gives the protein CASSQPEANEKLFF.

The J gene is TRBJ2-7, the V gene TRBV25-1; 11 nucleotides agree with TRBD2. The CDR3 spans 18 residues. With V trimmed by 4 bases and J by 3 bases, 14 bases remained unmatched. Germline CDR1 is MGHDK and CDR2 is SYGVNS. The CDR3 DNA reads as TGTGCCAGCAGTGTACTAGCGGGAGTTGAGTCGAGGGACTACGAGCAGTACTTC. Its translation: CASSVLAGVESRDYEQYF.

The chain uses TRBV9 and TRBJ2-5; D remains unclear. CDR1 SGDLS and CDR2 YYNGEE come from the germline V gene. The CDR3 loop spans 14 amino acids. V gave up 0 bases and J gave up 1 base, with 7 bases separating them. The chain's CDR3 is CASSVGGSQETQYF. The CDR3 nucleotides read TGTGCCAGCAGCGTAGGTGGCAGCCAAGAGACCCAGTACTTC.

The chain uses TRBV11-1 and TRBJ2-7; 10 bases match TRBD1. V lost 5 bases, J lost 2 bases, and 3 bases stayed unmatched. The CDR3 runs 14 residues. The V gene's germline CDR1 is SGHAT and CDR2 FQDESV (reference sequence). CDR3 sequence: CASSTGQGAYEQYF. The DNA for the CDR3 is TGTGCCAGCAGCACAGGACAGGGGGCCTACGAGCAGTACTTC.

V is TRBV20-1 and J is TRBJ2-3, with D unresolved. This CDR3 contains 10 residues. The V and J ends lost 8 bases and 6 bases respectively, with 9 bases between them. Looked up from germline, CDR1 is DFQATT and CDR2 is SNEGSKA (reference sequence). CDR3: CSTWADTQYF. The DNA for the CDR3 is TGCAGTACATGGGCGGATACGCAGTATTTT.

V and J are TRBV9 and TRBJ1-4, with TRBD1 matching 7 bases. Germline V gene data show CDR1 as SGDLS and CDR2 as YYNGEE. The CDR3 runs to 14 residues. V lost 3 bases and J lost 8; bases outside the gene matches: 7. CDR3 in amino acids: CASSGTGDGEKLFF. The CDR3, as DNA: TGTGCCAGCAGCGGAACAGGGGACGGGGAAAAACTGTTTTTT. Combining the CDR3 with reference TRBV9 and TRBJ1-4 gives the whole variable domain DSGVTQTPKHLITATGQRVTLRCSPRSGDLSVYWYQQSLDQGLQFLIQYYNGEERAKGNILERFSAQQFPDLHSELNLSSLELGDSALYFCASSGTGDGEKLFFGSGTQLSVL.

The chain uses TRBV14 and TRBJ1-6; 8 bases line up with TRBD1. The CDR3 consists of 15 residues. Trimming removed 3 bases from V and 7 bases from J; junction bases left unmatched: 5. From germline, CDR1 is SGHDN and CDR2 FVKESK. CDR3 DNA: TGTGCCAGCAGCCAGAGAAGACAGGGGAATTCACCCCTCCACTTT. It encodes CASSQRRQGNSPLHF.

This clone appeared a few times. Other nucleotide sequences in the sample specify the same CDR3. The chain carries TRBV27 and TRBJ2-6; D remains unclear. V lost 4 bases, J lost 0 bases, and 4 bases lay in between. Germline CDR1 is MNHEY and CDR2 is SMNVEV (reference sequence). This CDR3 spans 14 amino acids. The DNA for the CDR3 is TGTGCCAGCAGTTCTAGCTCTGGGGCCAACGTCCTGACTTTC. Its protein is CASSSSSGANVLTF.

Written as DNA, the CDR3 is TGTGCCACCAGTGATTACACAGGGGGCGTCTCAGATACGCAGTATTTT. This codes for CATSDYTGGVSDTQYF. The J gene is TRBJ2-3, the V gene TRBV24-1, with 9 positions matching TRBD1. The CDR3 is 16 amino acids. The germline CDR1 and CDR2 sequences are KGHDR and SFDVKD. Germline trimming cut 2 bases from V and 4 bases from J; bases unmatched to any gene: 6.

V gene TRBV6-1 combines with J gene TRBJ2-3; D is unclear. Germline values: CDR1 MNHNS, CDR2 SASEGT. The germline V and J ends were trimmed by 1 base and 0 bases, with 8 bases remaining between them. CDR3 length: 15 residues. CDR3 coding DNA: TGTGCCAGCAGTGAAGACCGACTGAGCACAGATACGCAGTATTTT. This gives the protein CASSEDRLSTDTQYF.

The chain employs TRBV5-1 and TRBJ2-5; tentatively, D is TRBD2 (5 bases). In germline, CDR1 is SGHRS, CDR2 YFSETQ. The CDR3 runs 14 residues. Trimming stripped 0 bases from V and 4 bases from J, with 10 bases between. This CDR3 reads CASSLGSRGETQYF. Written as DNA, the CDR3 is TGCGCCAGCAGCTTGGGCTCTCGGGGAGAGACCCAGTACTTC.

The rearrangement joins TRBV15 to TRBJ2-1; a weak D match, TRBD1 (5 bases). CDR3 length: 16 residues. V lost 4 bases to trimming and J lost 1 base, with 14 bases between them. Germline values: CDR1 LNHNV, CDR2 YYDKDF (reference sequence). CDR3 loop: CATSKDIGKSYNEQFF. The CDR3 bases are TGTGCCACCAGCAAGGACATAGGAAAGTCCTACAATGAGCAGTTCTTC.

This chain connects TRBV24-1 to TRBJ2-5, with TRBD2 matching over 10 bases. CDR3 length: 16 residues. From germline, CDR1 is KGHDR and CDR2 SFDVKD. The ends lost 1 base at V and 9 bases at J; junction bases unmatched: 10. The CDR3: CATSDFGGSSGSAQYF. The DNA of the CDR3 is TGTGCCACCAGTGATTTTGGGGGGTCTAGCGGGAGTGCCCAGTACTTC.

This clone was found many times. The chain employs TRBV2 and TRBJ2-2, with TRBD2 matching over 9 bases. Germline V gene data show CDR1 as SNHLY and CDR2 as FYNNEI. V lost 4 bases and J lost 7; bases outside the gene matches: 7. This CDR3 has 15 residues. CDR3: CASSVGSGGGGELFF. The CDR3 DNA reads TGTGCCAGCAGTGTCGGTAGCGGGGGTGGCGGGGAGCTGTTTTTT.